Below are 22 T cell receptor beta chains sequenced from a single sample in a study of CD8 T cells in ankylosing spondylitis. Whole-study results and caveats: Typical of ankylosing spondylitis blood, it appeared, was a TCR beta motif of roughly eight highly homologous variants.

For these TCRs, the target antigens are not known. TCRdb analysed the 5' RACE reads with MiXCR anew, one entry per CDR3 protein. The sample carries around 91,000 distinct CDR3 sequences, around 8.3% recorded once. The specimen sequenced was blood, either unsorted or a sorted T cell fraction (not recorded which). These receptors were collected from a male donor with ankylosing spondylitis.

This clonotype was observed many times. CDR3 amino acids: CASSESAGGPAEQFF. The DNA of the CDR3 is TGTGCCAGCAGTGAATCGGCGGGAGGGCCGGCTGAGCAGTTCTTC. The gene calls are TRBV6-1 and TRBJ2-1; 9 nucleotides align to TRBD2. This CDR3 has 15 residues. Germline CDR1 is MNHNS and CDR2 is SASEGT. Trimming cost V 2 bases and J 9 bases; bases outside gene matches: 8.

This clonotype occurred many times. This chain joins TRBV27 and TRBJ2-1, with 9 bases identical to TRBD2. V was clipped by 4 bases and J by 13 bases; unmatched bases: 8. Germline V gene data show CDR1 as MNHEY and CDR2 as SMNVEV (reference sequence). CDR3 length equals 13 residues. In DNA, the CDR3 is TGTGCCAGCAGTTCAGACCTAGCGGGACCCCAGTTCTTC. Its protein is CASSSDLAGPQFF.

Concerning this clonotype: A much larger clone lies a single base off, so this may be a read error. J is TRBJ2-1 and V is TRBV20-1, with TRBD2 matching 13 bases. This CDR3 has 15 residues. Germline-derived CDR1 and CDR2 are DFQATT and SNEGSKA (reference sequence). V lost 5 bases to trimming and J lost 8 bases; unmatched junction nucleotides: 9. The CDR3 protein is CSARILAGGLYEQFF. The CDR3 DNA reads TGCAGTGCTCGTATACTAGCGGGAGGGTTGTATGAGCAGTTCTTC.

This clonotype was seen repeatedly, ten times or more. CDR3 sequence: CASSDGRENTGELFF. As DNA, the CDR3 is TGTGCCAGCAGTGATGGACGGGAAAACACCGGGGAGCTGTTTTTT. The V gene is TRBV25-1, the J gene TRBJ2-2; D is perhaps TRBD2 (5 bases). V gave up 3 bases and J gave up 2 bases, with 10 bases separating them. In germline, CDR1 is MGHDK, CDR2 SYGVNS. CDR3 size: 15 residues.

In its sample, this clonotype was seen a few times. The chain carries TRBV2 and TRBJ2-7; the D is unclear. Trimming shortened V by 5 bases and J by 4 bases, and 9 bases separated the two germline ends. Germline V CDR1 and CDR2: SNHLY, FYNNEI. CDR3 size: 12 residues. CDR3 DNA: TGTGCCAGCAGTCCTGGAAGGTACGAGCAGTACGTC. Its translation: CASSPGRYEQYV.

The chain recombines TRBV6-1 with TRBJ2-1; D gene unclear. The germline CDR1 and CDR2 sequences are MNHNS and SASEGT. This CDR3 is built from 12 residues. V shed 3 bases and J shed 8 bases, with 8 bases lying between them. This CDR3 reads CASSDPGHEQFF. Written as DNA, the CDR3 is TGTGCCAGCAGTGATCCTGGGCATGAGCAGTTCTTC.

Of note for this clonotype: One junction end does not reproduce the germline sequence, and a read error may be involved. The CDR3 coding sequence is TGTGCCAGCAGTGAAGACGGGAGCTCCTATAATGAGCAGTTCTTC. Translating gives CASSEDGSSYNEQFF. The chain employs TRBV2 and TRBJ2-1, with D tentatively TRBD2 (6 bases). The CDR3 loop spans 15 amino acids. CDR1 SNHLY and CDR2 FYNNEI come from the germline V gene.

This clonotype was observed many times. The CDR3 DNA is TGTGCCAGCAGCTCCGGCTCCGCGCCTGAGCAGTTCTTC. This sequence encodes CASSSGSAPEQFF. The gene calls are TRBV7-9 and TRBJ2-1; D gene ambiguous. Germline V gene sequence: CDR1 SEHNR, CDR2 FQNEAQ (reference sequence). V gave up 4 bases and J gave up 9 bases, with 13 bases separating them. The CDR3 is 13 residues long.

This clonotype was seen ten or more times. The rearrangement uses TRBV20-1 and TRBJ2-7; D remains ambiguous. The CDR3 is made up of 12 amino acids. Germline V gene data show CDR1 as DFQATT and CDR2 as SNEGSKA (reference sequence). Deletions cut 0 bases from V and 2 bases from J, with 5 bases between. CDR3 nucleotide sequence: TGCAGTGCTAGAGATTGGACCTACGAGCAGTACTTC. Encoded protein: CSARDWTYEQYF.

This clonotype showed up just a few times. V and J are TRBV25-1 and TRBJ1-2, with no clear D. CDR3 length equals 15 residues. Trimming took off 2 bases at V and 4 bases at J, with 14 bases between the two ends. CDR1 and CDR2 (germline): MGHDK, SYGVNS. The CDR3 sequence: CASSERKGLGYGYTF. CDR3 sequence (DNA): TGTGCCAGCAGTGAAAGGAAGGGCCTAGGCTATGGCTACACCTTC.

This rearrangement joins TRBV28 to TRBJ1-1, with D hard to call. There are 14 residues in the CDR3. V was pared by 6 bases and J by 1 base, with 12 bases between. The V gene's germline CDR1 is MDHEN and CDR2 SYDVKM. The CDR3: CASRPEGENTEAFF. The CDR3 region has the DNA TGTGCCAGCAGGCCAGAGGGAGAGAACACTGAAGCTTTCTTT.

This clonotype was recorded many times. V usage is TRBV12-3 or TRBV12-4 and J usage is TRBJ2-1, with 15 bases that match TRBD2. This CDR3 has 18 residues. Trimming took 2 bases from V and 4 from J; bases not matched to a gene: 6. CDR3 DNA: TGTGCCAGCAGTTTATTGGGACTAGCGGGAGGTCCATACAATGAGCAGTTCTTC. It translates to CASSLLGLAGGPYNEQFF.

V usage is TRBV27 and J usage is TRBJ1-1; D is possibly TRBD1 (6 bases). The CDR3 contains 13 residues. Trimming removed 8 bases from V and 0 bases from J, with 10 bases in between. Germline-derived CDR1 and CDR2 are MNHEY and SMNVEV (reference sequence). The CDR3 is CASGGHLNTEAFF. The CDR3 DNA follows: TGTGCCAGCGGGGGACATTTGAACACTGAAGCTTTCTTT.

The V and J genes are TRBV30 and TRBJ1-2; the D is unclear. Per the germline V gene, CDR1 is GTSNPN and CDR2 is SVGIG (reference sequence). The V end lost 2 bases, the J end lost 7 bases, and 8 bases lay between the germline ends. The CDR3 loop spans 11 amino acids. This chain's CDR3 is CAWSLSIGYTF. The CDR3 DNA reads as TGTGCCTGGAGTCTCAGCATTGGCTACACCTTC.

There are a few counts of this clonotype. V gene TRBV4-2 combines with J gene TRBJ2-1; D remains ambiguous. Germline V gene data show CDR1 as LGHNA and CDR2 as YNFKEQ. The CDR3 sequence is 15 residues long. Trimming cost V 3 bases and J 0 bases, with 9 bases left between them. The CDR3 nucleotides read TGTGCCAGCAGCCATACTGGAAGCTCCTACAATGAGCAGTTCTTC. Encoded protein: CASSHTGSSYNEQFF.

This clonotype was observed at least ten times. The chain carries TRBV7-8 and TRBJ2-7; D gene uncertain. The CDR3 totals 14 residues. The germline V gene has CDR1 SGHVS and CDR2 FQNEAQ. The germline V and J ends were trimmed by 2 bases and 0 bases, with 8 bases remaining between them. The CDR3 coding sequence is TGTGCCAGCAGCTTACCCCGGAGCTCCTACGAGCAGTACTTC. This sequence encodes CASSLPRSSYEQYF.

The chain is built from TRBV29-1 and TRBJ2-5, with 7 bases identical to TRBD2. J lost 5 bases, V lost 5 bases, and 5 bases had no gene match. The CDR3 runs 12 residues. The V gene's germline CDR1 is SQVTM and CDR2 ANQGSEA. The CDR3 protein is CSVWTRRETQYF. As DNA, the CDR3 is TGCAGCGTTTGGACTAGAAGGGAGACCCAGTACTTC.

This clonotype was seen a handful of times. The junction and the germline gene differ at one end; a read error may be behind it. The rearrangement links TRBV20-1 to TRBJ2-4; D unclear. Germline-derived CDR1 and CDR2 are DFQATT and SNEGSKA (reference sequence). The CDR3 is 12 residues long. The CDR3, as DNA: TGCAGTGCTAGAGACCGGGCCCCGACGGTTCACTTC. As protein: CSARDRAPTVHF.

This clonotype was counted only a few times. The CDR3 DNA is TGTGCCAGCACCGTGGCTAGCGCTATGGATACGCAGTATTTT. As protein: CASTVASAMDTQYF. V and J are TRBV27 and TRBJ2-3; TRBD2 might be the D (6 bases). Trimming shortened V by 7 bases and J by 6 bases, and 17 bases separated the two germline ends. Germline values: CDR1 MNHEY, CDR2 SMNVEV (reference sequence). The CDR3 covers 14 residues.

This clonotype came up many times. This chain connects TRBV7-7 to TRBJ2-2; the match to TRBD2 covers 14 bases. The CDR3 is made up of 18 amino acids. Trimming took 11 bases from V and 5 from J; bases not matched to a gene: 16. Germline V gives CDR1 SSHAT, CDR2 FNYEAQ (reference sequence). The DNA for the CDR3 is TGTGCCGTTCAGGGCTCCGGACTAGCGGGAGGAGGGACCGGGGAGCTGTTTTTT. As protein: CAVQGSGLAGGGTGELFF.

This clonotype was observed a handful of times. An end of the junction differs from the germline gene, which may be a read error. CDR3 amino acids: CASSNSMGLAGDEQFF. The CDR3 coding sequence is TGTGCCAGCAGTAACTCAATGGGACTAGCGGGAGATGAGCAGTTCTTC. The chain links TRBV6-5 to TRBJ2-1; TRBD2 agrees at 14 bases. Germline assignment: CDR1 MNHEY and CDR2 SVGAGI. This CDR3 region has 16 residues.

The V and J genes are TRBV10-3 and TRBJ1-1; the D is unclear. Deletions cut 6 bases from V and 2 bases from J, with 16 bases between. Germline V CDR1 and CDR2: ENHRY, SYGVKD. CDR3 length: 15 amino acids. The chain's CDR3 is CAIRPRIEGNTEAFF. DNA for the CDR3: TGTGCCATCAGGCCCCGCATTGAGGGTAACACTGAAGCTTTCTTT.